This T cell receptor beta chain is from a study of tumor-infiltrating lymphocytes in primary liver carcinoma. Scientists recovered RNA and DNA together from roughly 21-30 mg of unsorted bulk tissue. A primer in the constant region served to generate TCR beta cDNA from roughly 550 ng of total RNA. Three nested multiplex PCR rounds, a slightly modified ARM-PCR method, built the TCR beta libraries. TRBV1-TRBV30 forward primers paired with a C-beta reverse primer were used in the first two PCR rounds, which ran roughly 10 cycles each. TCRdb redid the calling of the multiplex PCR reads with MiXCR, one entry per CDR3 protein. The sample holds some 87,000 distinct CDR3 sequences, 55% to 75% seen once. In the case of this clonotype: Germline is not matched at one junction end, which may reflect a read error.

The germline gives CDR1 MNHEY, CDR2 SVGAGI. CDR3 length equals 14 residues. This chain joins TRBV6-5 and TRBJ1-5, with a tentative D call TRBD1 (5 bases). The sequencing sample was made of tumor-adjacent normal liver tissue. This clonotype originated in a man in his forties with primary liver carcinoma and hepatitis B virus infection. CDR3 residues: CACSYRSGNQPQHF. The CDR3 nucleotides are TGTGCCTGCAGTTACAGGTCTGGCAATCAGCCTCAGCATTTT.